In its sample, the clone carrying this TCR beta chain was seen many times. The antigen remains undetermined. Germline V CDR1 and CDR2: SGHAT, FQDESV (reference sequence). The CDR3 is made up of 15 amino acids. J gave up 4 bases and V 3 bases, and 6 bases lay outside the gene matches. TCR beta CDR3 sequences were amplified from RNA transcripts. TCR CDR3 underwent first-round RT-PCR with the HTBI primer set. TCRdb re-called the multiplex PCR reads with MiXCR, one entry per CDR3 protein. The sample yields 500,000 to 600,000 distinct CDR3 sequences, 20% seen once. Enrolled ophthalmopathy patients presented with a Clinical Activity Score of at least 3, a NOSPECS grade of at least 4, and disease duration under 3 months. The PBMCs had their origin in 10 ml of fresh peripheral blood. This sample is part of a study of T cells in Graves' hyperthyroidism and ophthalmopathy. Study outcomes and limitations: Stable hyperthyroidism was separated from ophthalmopathy by a model based on 13 V-J features.

What was sequenced was blood. The TCR comes from a middle-aged man with Graves' ophthalmopathy. This chain links TRBV11-1 with TRBJ2-1, with TRBD1 matching 7 bases. The CDR3 is CASSLPGQTYNEQFF. CDR3 nucleotides: TGTGCCAGCAGCTTGCCGGGACAGACTTACAATGAGCAGTTCTTC.